What follows are 21 T cell receptor beta chains derived from one specimen sequenced in a study of CD8+ T cells in alopecia areata. TCR sequencing used cDNA made by reverse transcription of extracted RNA. The method was immunoSEQ multiplex PCR; TCRdb's version includes in-frame clones alone and lacks a portion of them. The data show 160,000 or so clones, about three fifths seen once. Treatment reported: oral pan-JAK inhibitor, 5-10 mg twice daily. The material sequenced was CD4+ T cells sorted from blood, taken at week 4, from a patient treated with tofacitinib. The source of these receptors is a human donor with alopecia areata.

The chain joins TRBV10-3 to TRBJ2-7; perhaps TRBD2 as D (7 bases). Germline CDR1 ENHRY, CDR2 SYGVKD. The V and J ends lost 9 bases and 0 bases respectively, with 18 bases between them. This CDR3 contains 15 residues. CDR3 sequence (DNA): TGTGCCATTGGGACGGGGGGCCTGAGCTCCTACGAGCAGTACTTC. This gives the protein CAIGTGGLSSYEQYF.

V gene TRBV5-1 combines with J gene TRBJ2-3; perhaps D is TRBD1 or TRBD2 (5 bases each). Trimming cost V 8 bases and J 0 bases, with 19 bases left between them. The germline gives CDR1 SGHRS, CDR2 YFSETQ. This CDR3 comprises 16 residues. The CDR3: CARGVDRDESTDTQYF. The CDR3, as DNA: TGCGCCAGGGGGGTAGATAGGGACGAAAGCACAGATACGCAGTATTTT.

This clone was counted only a few times. The chain recombines TRBV29-1 with TRBJ1-4; no definite D call. The germline V gene encodes CDR1 SQVTM and CDR2 ANQGSEA. The CDR3 length is 13 residues. V dropped 0 bases and J dropped 8 bases, with 10 bases sitting between them. The CDR3 spells CSVEEGFGEKLFF. CDR3 coding DNA: TGCAGCGTTGAAGAGGGGTTTGGGGAAAAACTGTTTTTT.

The rearrangement joins TRBV29-1 to TRBJ2-3; the D gene could be TRBD1 or TRBD2 (5 bases each). The CDR3 totals 14 residues. Germline V gives CDR1 SQVTM, CDR2 ANQGSEA. V was shortened by 3 bases and J by 4 bases, with 14 bases between the two germline ends. Written as DNA, the CDR3 is TGCAGCGTTGACCGGGCACGGGGACCAGATACGCAGTATTTT. Translated, it gives CSVDRARGPDTQYF.

This clone was recorded a few times. The rearrangement uses TRBV15 and TRBJ1-5; the match to TRBD1 covers 12 bases. The CDR3 spans 15 residues. From germline, CDR1 is LNHNV and CDR2 YYDKDF (reference sequence). V lost 9 bases, J lost 7 bases, and 10 bases stayed unmatched. This chain's CDR3 is CATARDRGQVQPQHF. For the CDR3, the DNA is TGTGCCACGGCCCGGGACAGGGGGCAAGTACAGCCCCAGCATTTT.

In its sample, this clone was seen a few times. CDR3 loop: CASSLAPGTSGGREQFF. CDR3 in DNA: TGCGCCAGCAGCTTGGCCCCCGGGACTAGCGGGGGGCGTGAGCAGTTCTTC. V usage is TRBV5-1 and J usage is TRBJ2-1, with 15 bases identical to TRBD2. This CDR3 has 17 amino acids. Germline assignment: CDR1 SGHRS and CDR2 YFSETQ. Losses at the gene ends were 0 bases for V and 9 bases for J; bases not matched to a gene: 7.

The V gene is TRBV2, the J gene TRBJ1-5; tentative D call: TRBD1 (5 bases). Per the germline V gene, CDR1 is SNHLY and CDR2 is FYNNEI. The V and J ends lost 6 bases and 0 bases respectively, with 15 bases between them. The CDR3 runs 16 residues. The CDR3 sequence is CASRNGGAYSNQPQHF. The CDR3 DNA reads as TGTGCCAGCAGGAACGGAGGGGCTTATAGCAATCAGCCCCAGCATTTT.

This clone was seen repeatedly, ten times or more. The chain uses TRBV9 and TRBJ2-2, with 7 bases lining up with TRBD2. J lost 4 bases, V lost 4 bases, and 7 bases had no gene match. Germline CDR1 is SGDLS and CDR2 is YYNGEE. This CDR3 has 15 residues. DNA of the CDR3: TGTGCCAGCAGCCCCCGGGACTACCGCACCGGGGAGCTGTTTTTT. Translated, it gives CASSPRDYRTGELFF.

The chain uses TRBV19 and TRBJ2-1; D is ambiguous. Trimming left V 5 bases short and J 0 bases short, with 14 bases between. Germline loops: CDR1 LNHDA, CDR2 SQIVND (reference sequence). The length of the CDR3 is 16 residues. The CDR3 loop is CASSLRLKSSYNEQFF. CDR3 in DNA: TGTGCCAGTAGTCTCAGACTGAAGAGCTCCTACAATGAGCAGTTCTTC. Drawing the rest from reference TRBV19 and TRBJ2-1, the complete variable domain is DGGITQSPKYLFRKEGQNVTLSCEQNLNHDAMYWYRQDPGQGLRLIYYSQIVNDFQKGDIAEGYSVSREKKESFPLTVTSAQKNPTAFYLCASSLRLKSSYNEQFFGPGTRLTVL.

This clone showed up just a few times. The J gene is TRBJ2-5, the V gene TRBV20-1; the D is unclear. Germline assignment: CDR1 DFQATT and CDR2 SNEGSKA (reference sequence). This CDR3 has 11 residues. The V end was cut by 1 base, the J end by 5 bases, with 5 bases between. The CDR3 DNA follows: TGCAGTGCTAGAGGGTGGGAGACCCAGTACTTC. It is translated as CSARGWETQYF.

The chain uses TRBV5-6 and TRBJ1-5; tentatively, D is TRBD1 (5 bases). Per germline, CDR1 SGHDT and CDR2 YYEEEE. The V gene lost 2 bases and the J gene lost 2 bases, with 11 bases spanning the gap. The CDR3 has 15 amino acids. CDR3 DNA: TGTGCCAGCAGCTTTGGGGGTTCGCGCAATCAGCCCCAGCATTTT. This translates into CASSFGGSRNQPQHF. Based on the CDR3 plus reference TRBV5-6 and TRBJ1-5, the full variable domain is DAGVTQSPTHLIKTRGQQVTLRCSPKSGHDTVSWYQQALGQGPQFIFQYYEEEERQRGNFPDRFSGHQFPNYSSELNVNALLLGDSALYLCASSFGGSRNQPQHFGDGTRLSIL.

Notes on this clone: The sample has other DNA sequences that encode this CDR3 too. The chain has TRBV30 and TRBJ1-5, with 8 nucleotides matching TRBD1. Losses at the gene ends were 0 bases for V and 7 bases for J; bases not matched to a gene: 5. From germline, CDR1 is GTSNPN and CDR2 SVGIG (reference sequence). The CDR3 length is 14 residues. CDR3 nucleotides: TGTGCCTGGAGTGTAGGACAGGGCGGACAGCCCCAGCATTTT. Protein sequence: CAWSVGQGGQPQHF.

The chain couples TRBV11-2 to TRBJ1-6, with D perhaps TRBD1 (5 bases). The CDR3 consists of 15 residues. V was pared by 2 bases and J by 12 bases, with 17 bases between. In germline, CDR1 is SGHAT, CDR2 FQNNGV. The CDR3 coding sequence is TGTGCCAGCAGCTTACGACCAGGTGCCACAGGACCCCTCCACTTT. It specifies CASSLRPGATGPLHF.

This clone was counted between two and nine times. The rearrangement joins TRBV6-5 to TRBJ1-2; D may be TRBD1 (5 bases). Germline V gene lookup returns CDR1 MNHEY and CDR2 SVGAGI. CDR3 length equals 13 residues. The V and J ends lost 6 bases and 11 bases respectively, with 19 bases between them. CDR3 in DNA: TGTGCCAGCAGAAGCCGGGACTCGCTTCGGTACACCTTC. This encodes CASRSRDSLRYTF.

The V gene is TRBV5-6, the J gene TRBJ1-1; no clear D gene. From germline, CDR1 is SGHDT and CDR2 YYEEEE. CDR3 length: 14 amino acids. The V and J ends lost 0 bases and 2 bases respectively, with 8 bases between them. The CDR3 is CASSLGWGNTEAFF. The DNA of the CDR3 is TGTGCCAGCAGCTTGGGCTGGGGTAACACTGAAGCTTTCTTT.

This clone was counted between two and nine times. The V and J genes are TRBV5-6 and TRBJ2-1; 7 bases match TRBD1. Germline assignment: CDR1 SGHDT and CDR2 YYEEEE. The ends lost 5 bases at V and 0 bases at J; junction bases unmatched: 5. The CDR3 runs to 15 residues. The CDR3 nucleotides are TGTGCCAGCAGGAGGGGGCTTAGCTCCTACAATGAGCAGTTCTTC. It translates to CASRRGLSSYNEQFF.

The chain joins TRBV6-5 to TRBJ1-2; 7 bases agree with TRBD1. Per germline, CDR1 MNHEY and CDR2 SVGAGI. The trim removed 5 bases at V and 4 bases at J, leaving 4 bases unmatched. The length of the CDR3 is 13 residues. In DNA, the CDR3 is TGTGCCAGCAGTGCAGGGGGTCCCTATGGCTACACCTTC. Translation gives CASSAGGPYGYTF.

This chain joins TRBV19 and TRBJ2-2, with D tentatively TRBD1 or TRBD2 (5 bases each). Germline V lookup: CDR1 LNHDA, CDR2 SQIVND (reference sequence). V lost 9 bases to trimming and J lost 6 bases, with 17 bases between them. The length of the CDR3 is 14 residues. The CDR3 DNA reads as TGTGCCAGCCGGGGTCCAGGGTTGGCCGGGGAGCTGTTTTTT. Amino acids: CASRGPGLAGELFF.

The gene calls are TRBV30 and TRBJ1-2, with D possibly TRBD1 on 5 matching bases. The germline V gene has CDR1 GTSNPN and CDR2 SVGIG (reference sequence). The ends were cut back, 4 bases at V and 7 bases at J, with 13 bases in the middle. The CDR3 has 12 amino acids. The CDR3 sequence: CAWTGNQGGYTF. CDR3 bases: TGTGCCTGGACGGGCAATCAGGGTGGCTACACCTTC.

The genes are TRBV30 and TRBJ2-7; 7 bases are a match to TRBD1. Germline V gene lookup returns CDR1 GTSNPN and CDR2 SVGIG (reference sequence). Losses at the gene ends were 1 base for V and 5 bases for J; bases not matched to a gene: 5. The CDR3 has 13 residues. The CDR3 sequence: CAWSGQGVHEQYF. CDR3 bases: TGTGCCTGGAGTGGGCAGGGGGTACACGAGCAGTACTTC.

The CDR3 DNA sequence: TGCGCCAGCAGCCAAAGAGGGATCGGCGAGACCCAGTACTTC. It codes for CASSQRGIGETQYF. The chain joins TRBV4-3 to TRBJ2-5, with a possible D match to TRBD2 (5 bases). Trimming took off 2 bases at V and 5 bases at J, with 12 bases between the two ends. Germline lookup yields CDR1 LGHNA and CDR2 YSLEER. The CDR3 consists of 14 residues.